This T cell receptor (beta chain) was identified during a study of shared clonotypes between healthy human individuals. General observations from the study: Generation probabilities of non-shared clonotypes were lower (relative to those shared by all four donors).

Generated by immunoSEQ multiplex PCR, the TCRdb table keeps only in-frame clones and is missing some. The sample holds roughly 2.6 million clones, approximately 90% seen once. The donors were all Caucasian adults (living in Nashville, Tennessee). CD45RA-negative memory and CD45RA+ naive subsets were split from the CD4+ cells. Turning to this clone: The antigen is unknown.

The CDR3 is 14 residues long. V dropped 4 bases and J dropped 2 bases, with 11 bases sitting between them. Germline CDR1 reads ENHRY; CDR2 reads SYGVKD. The receptor was isolated from a young man in good health. Sequenced material: naive CD4+ T cells sorted from blood. Subset indicated: CD45RA+ positively selected. The chain combines TRBV10-3 with TRBJ2-5; D is possibly TRBD1 or TRBD2 (7 bases each). CDR3 DNA sequence: TGTGCCATCAGTGGGGGGGGACAGCAAGAGACCCAGTACTTC. Its protein product is CAISGGGQQETQYF.